These 4 T cell receptor beta chains originate from one sample sequenced in a study of CD8+CD57+ T cells in acquired aplastic anemia (dated by TCRdb to 2016 to 2018). Expansion of CD8+CD57+ cells had been shown by flow cytometry in the patients chosen for sequencing. The instrument was an Illumina HiSeq 2000. Genomic DNA served as template for TCR beta VDJ combination and CDR3 sequence profiling. TCRdb passed the public sequencing reads through fastp at Q25 and MiXCR, retaining productive beta sequences. Here each entry gathers all rows of one CDR3 protein and keeps the most common genes and DNA. Present in this sample are approximately 180,000 distinct CDR3 sequences, 40% to 55% of which were seen just once. The ten biggest clones cover 1.1% of the sample. Input material: sorted CD4+, CD8+, or CD8+CD57+ T cells (not recorded which) from PBMCs. Source of these receptors: a human donor with aplastic anemia.

Many counts were recorded for this clonotype. The chain joins TRBV24-1 to TRBJ2-3, with 10 bases that match TRBD2. Losses at the gene ends were 5 bases for V and 5 bases for J; bases not matched to a gene: 9. CDR3 size: 16 residues. Germline loops: CDR1 KGHDR, CDR2 SFDVKD. This chain's CDR3 is CATSAPPSGGKDTQYF. Written as DNA, the CDR3 is TGTGCCACCAGTGCCCCCCCTAGCGGGGGTAAAGATACGCAGTATTTT.

There are many counts of this clonotype. The rearrangement joins TRBV7-6 to TRBJ1-3; a possible D gene is TRBD1 (5 bases). CDR1 SGHVS and CDR2 FNYEAQ come from the germline V gene. Deletions cut 5 bases from V and 2 bases from J, with 13 bases between. This CDR3 has 15 amino acids. CDR3 in amino acids: CASSTREGPGNTIYF. For the CDR3, the DNA is TGTGCCAGCAGCACCAGGGAGGGACCTGGAAACACCATATATTTT.

The genes are TRBV5-6 and TRBJ1-2; D remains ambiguous. Trimming cost V 0 bases and J 6 bases, with 9 bases left between them. The CDR3 has 13 residues. Per germline, CDR1 SGHDT and CDR2 YYEEEE. The CDR3 is CASSLAGNDGYTF. In DNA, the CDR3 is TGTGCCAGCAGCTTGGCGGGGAACGATGGCTACACCTTC.

The chain carries TRBV19 and TRBJ1-2; D is unresolved. The V and J ends lost 3 bases and 5 bases respectively, with 13 bases between them. The germline gives CDR1 LNHDA, CDR2 SQIVND (reference sequence). The CDR3 runs 14 residues. The CDR3 loop is CASSIQPVGYGYTF. The CDR3 coding sequence is TGTGCCAGTAGTATTCAGCCCGTCGGTTATGGCTACACCTTC.